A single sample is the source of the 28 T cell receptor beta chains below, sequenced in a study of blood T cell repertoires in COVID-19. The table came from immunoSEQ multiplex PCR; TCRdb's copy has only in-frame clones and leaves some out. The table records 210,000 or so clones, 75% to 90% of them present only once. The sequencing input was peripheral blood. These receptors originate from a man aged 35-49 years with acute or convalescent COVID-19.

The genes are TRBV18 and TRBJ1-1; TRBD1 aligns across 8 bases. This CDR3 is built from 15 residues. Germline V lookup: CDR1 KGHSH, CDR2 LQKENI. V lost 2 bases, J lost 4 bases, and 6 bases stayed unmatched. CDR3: CASSPGTGQLTEAFF. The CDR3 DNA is TGTGCCAGCTCACCAGGGACAGGACAGCTCACTGAAGCTTTCTTT.

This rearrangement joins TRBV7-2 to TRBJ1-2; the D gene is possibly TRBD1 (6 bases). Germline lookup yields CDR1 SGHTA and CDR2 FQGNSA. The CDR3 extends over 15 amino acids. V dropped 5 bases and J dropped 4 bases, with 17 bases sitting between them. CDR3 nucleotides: TGTGCCAGCAGCCAGGGGACGGAAGCGGTCTATGGCTACACCTTC. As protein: CASSQGTEAVYGYTF. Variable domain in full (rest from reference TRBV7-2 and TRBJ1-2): GAGVSQSPSNKVTEKGKDVELRCDPISGHTALYWYRQSLGQGLEFLIYFQGNSAPDKSGLPSDRFSAERTGGSVSTLTIQRTQQEDSAVYLCASSQGTEAVYGYTFGSGTRLTVV.

CDR3 sequence: CATSRVDRFRGNTIYF. The CDR3, as DNA: TGTGCCACCAGCAGAGTGGACAGGTTTCGTGGAAACACCATATATTTT. The rearrangement joins TRBV15 to TRBJ1-3; 7 bases are a match to TRBD1. The V segment lost 1 base and the J segment 3 bases; nucleotides outside the gene matches: 6. Germline assignment: CDR1 LNHNV and CDR2 YYDKDF (reference sequence). The CDR3 length is 16 residues.

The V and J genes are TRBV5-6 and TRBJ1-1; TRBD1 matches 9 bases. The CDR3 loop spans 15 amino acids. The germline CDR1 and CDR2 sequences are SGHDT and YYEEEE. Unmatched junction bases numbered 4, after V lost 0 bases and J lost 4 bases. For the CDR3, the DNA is TGTGCCAGCAGCTTGGGGACACAGGGGGCCACTGAAGCTTTCTTT. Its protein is CASSLGTQGATEAFF.

CDR3 nucleotides: TGCGCCAGCAGCTTTGGACTAGCGGGGGCCAAACCTAGCACAGATACGCAGTATTTT. It codes for CASSFGLAGAKPSTDTQYF. The chain couples TRBV5-1 to TRBJ2-3; 13 bases map to TRBD2. CDR1 is SGHRS and CDR2 is YFSETQ in the germline V gene. The CDR3 extends over 19 amino acids. V dropped 2 bases and J dropped 0; count of bases not matched to a gene: 9.

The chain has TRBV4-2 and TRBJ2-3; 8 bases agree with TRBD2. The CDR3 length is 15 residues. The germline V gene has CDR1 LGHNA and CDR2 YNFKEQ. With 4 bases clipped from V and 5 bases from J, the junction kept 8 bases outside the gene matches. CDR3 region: CASSPEPSGGDTQYF. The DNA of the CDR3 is TGTGCCAGCAGCCCCGAACCAAGCGGGGGAGATACGCAGTATTTT.

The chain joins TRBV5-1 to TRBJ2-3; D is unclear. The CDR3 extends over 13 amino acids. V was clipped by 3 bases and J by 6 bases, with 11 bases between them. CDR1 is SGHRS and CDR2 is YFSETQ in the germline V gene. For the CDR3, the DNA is TGCGCCAGCAGCTCGACAAGCCCCGATACGCAGTATTTT. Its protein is CASSSTSPDTQYF.

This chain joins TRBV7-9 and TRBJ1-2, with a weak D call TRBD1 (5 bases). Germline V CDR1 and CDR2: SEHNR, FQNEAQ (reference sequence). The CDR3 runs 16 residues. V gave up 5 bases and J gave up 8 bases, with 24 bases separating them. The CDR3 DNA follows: TGTGCCAGCAGCCCCTTTAAAGGGCCGCGGGGCGGCGGCTACACCTTC. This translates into CASSPFKGPRGGGYTF.

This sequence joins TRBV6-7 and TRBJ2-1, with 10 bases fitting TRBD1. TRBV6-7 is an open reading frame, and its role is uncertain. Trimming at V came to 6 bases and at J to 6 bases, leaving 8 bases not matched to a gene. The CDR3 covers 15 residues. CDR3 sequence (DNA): TGTGCCAGCAGGAACCGGGACAGGGGCCCCAATGAGCAGTTCTTC. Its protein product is CASRNRDRGPNEQFF.

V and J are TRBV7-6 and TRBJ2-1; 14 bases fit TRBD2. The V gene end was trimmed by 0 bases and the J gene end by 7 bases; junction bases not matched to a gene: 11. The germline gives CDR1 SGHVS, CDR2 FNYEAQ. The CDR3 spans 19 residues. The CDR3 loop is CASSLAAGTSGGDVNEQFF. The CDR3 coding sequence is TGTGCCAGCAGCTTAGCGGCAGGGACTAGCGGGGGCGACGTTAATGAGCAGTTCTTC.

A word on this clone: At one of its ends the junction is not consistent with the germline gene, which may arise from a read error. CDR3 bases: TGTGCTAGCAGCTTATCCGACGACAGCTCCTACGAGCAGTACTTC. This gives the protein CASSLSDDSSYEQYF. J is TRBJ2-7 and V is TRBV7-7, with D possibly matching TRBD1 (5 bases). The CDR3 consists of 15 residues. Per the germline V gene, CDR1 is SSHAT and CDR2 is FNYEAQ (reference sequence).

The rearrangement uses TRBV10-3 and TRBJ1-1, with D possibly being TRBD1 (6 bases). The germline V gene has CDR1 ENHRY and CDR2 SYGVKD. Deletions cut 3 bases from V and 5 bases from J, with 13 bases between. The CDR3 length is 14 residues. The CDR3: CAISDSTGGTEAFF. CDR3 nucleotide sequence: TGTGCCATCAGTGACTCGACAGGTGGAACTGAAGCTTTCTTT.

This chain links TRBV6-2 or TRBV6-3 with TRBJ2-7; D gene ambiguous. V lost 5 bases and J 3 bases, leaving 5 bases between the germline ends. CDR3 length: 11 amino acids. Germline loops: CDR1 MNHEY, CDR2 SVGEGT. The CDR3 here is CASSNSYEQYF. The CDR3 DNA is TGTGCCAGCAGTAACAGCTACGAGCAGTACTTC.

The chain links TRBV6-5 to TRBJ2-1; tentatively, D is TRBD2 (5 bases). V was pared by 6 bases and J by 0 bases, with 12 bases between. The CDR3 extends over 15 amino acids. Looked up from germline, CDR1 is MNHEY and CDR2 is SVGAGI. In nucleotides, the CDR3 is TGTGCCAGCAGAGGTTTAGGGAGCTCCTACAATGAGCAGTTCTTC. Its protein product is CASRGLGSSYNEQFF.

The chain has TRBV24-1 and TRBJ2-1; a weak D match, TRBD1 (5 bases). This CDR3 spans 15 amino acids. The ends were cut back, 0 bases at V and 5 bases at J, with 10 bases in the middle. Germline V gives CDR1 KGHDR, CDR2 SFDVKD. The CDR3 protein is CATSDLQAGNNEQFF. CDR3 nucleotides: TGTGCCACCAGTGATTTGCAAGCAGGGAACAATGAGCAGTTCTTC.

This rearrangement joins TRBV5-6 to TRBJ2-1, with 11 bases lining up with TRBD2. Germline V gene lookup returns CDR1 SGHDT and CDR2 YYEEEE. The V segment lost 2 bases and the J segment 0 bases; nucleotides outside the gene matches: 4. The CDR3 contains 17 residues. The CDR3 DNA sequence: TGTGCCAGCAGCTTACGACTAGCGGGGACCTCCTACAATGAGCAGTTCTTC. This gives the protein CASSLRLAGTSYNEQFF.

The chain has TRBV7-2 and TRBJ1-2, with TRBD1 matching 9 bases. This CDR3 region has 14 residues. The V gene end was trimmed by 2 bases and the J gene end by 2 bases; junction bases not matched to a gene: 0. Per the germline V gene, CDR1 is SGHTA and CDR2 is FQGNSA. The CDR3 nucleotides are TGTGCCAGCAGCTTAACAGGGGGCAACTATGGCTACACCTTC. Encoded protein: CASSLTGGNYGYTF.

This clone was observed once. This CDR3 reads CASQGQGNTEAFF. The CDR3 coding sequence is TGTGCCAGCCAAGGACAGGGAAACACTGAAGCTTTCTTT. This rearrangement joins TRBV6-5 to TRBJ1-1, with 8 nucleotides matching TRBD1. J was trimmed by 2 bases and V by 8 bases; bases with no gene match: 4. CDR1 and CDR2 from the germline V gene are MNHEY and SVGAGI. The CDR3 consists of 13 residues.

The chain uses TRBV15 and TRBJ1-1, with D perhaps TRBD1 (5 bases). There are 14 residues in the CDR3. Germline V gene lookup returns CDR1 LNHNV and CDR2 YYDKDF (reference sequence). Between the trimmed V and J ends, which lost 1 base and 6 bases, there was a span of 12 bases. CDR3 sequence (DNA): TGTGCCACCAGCAGAGTTCAACAGGCGGCTGAAGCTTTCTTT. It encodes CATSRVQQAAEAFF.

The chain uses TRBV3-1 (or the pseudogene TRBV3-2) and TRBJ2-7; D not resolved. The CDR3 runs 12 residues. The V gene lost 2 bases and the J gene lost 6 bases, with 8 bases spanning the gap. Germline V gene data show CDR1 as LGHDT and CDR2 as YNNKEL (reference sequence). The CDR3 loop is CASSQPRGEQYF. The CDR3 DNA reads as TGTGCCAGCAGCCAACCCCGCGGCGAGCAGTACTTC.

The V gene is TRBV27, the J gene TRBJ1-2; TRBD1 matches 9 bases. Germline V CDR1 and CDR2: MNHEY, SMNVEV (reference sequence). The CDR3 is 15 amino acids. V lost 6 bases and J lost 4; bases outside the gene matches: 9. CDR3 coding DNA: TGTGCCAGCAGGGATACCGGGACAGGGTTCTATGGCTACACCTTC. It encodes CASRDTGTGFYGYTF.

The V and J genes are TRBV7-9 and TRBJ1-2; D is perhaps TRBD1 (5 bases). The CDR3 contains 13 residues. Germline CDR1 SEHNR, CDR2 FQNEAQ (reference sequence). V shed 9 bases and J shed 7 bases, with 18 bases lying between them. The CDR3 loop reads CASGQTLTIGYTF. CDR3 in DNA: TGTGCCAGTGGACAAACCCTAACTATTGGCTACACCTTC.

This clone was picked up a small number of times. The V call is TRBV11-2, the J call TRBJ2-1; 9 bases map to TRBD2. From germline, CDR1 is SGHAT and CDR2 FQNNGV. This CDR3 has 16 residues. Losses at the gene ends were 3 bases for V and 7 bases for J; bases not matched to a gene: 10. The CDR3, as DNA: TGTGCCAGCAGCTTTTACGGGACTAGCATGTCGAATGAGCAGTTCTTC. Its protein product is CASSFYGTSMSNEQFF.

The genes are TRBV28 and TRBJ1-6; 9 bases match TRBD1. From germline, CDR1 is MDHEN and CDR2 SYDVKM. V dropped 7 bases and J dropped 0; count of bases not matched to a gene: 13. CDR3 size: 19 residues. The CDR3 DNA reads TGTGCCAGCACGAACCTCCGGGACAGGGCGAGCTCCTATAATTCACCCCTCCACTTT. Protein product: CASTNLRDRASSYNSPLHF.

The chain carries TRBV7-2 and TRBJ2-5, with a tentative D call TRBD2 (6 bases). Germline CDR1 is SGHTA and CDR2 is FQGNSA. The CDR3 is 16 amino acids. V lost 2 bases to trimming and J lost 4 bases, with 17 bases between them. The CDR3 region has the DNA TGTGCCAGCAGCTTACAGGGCGGGGAGAAATTAGAGACCCAGTACTTC. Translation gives CASSLQGGEKLETQYF.

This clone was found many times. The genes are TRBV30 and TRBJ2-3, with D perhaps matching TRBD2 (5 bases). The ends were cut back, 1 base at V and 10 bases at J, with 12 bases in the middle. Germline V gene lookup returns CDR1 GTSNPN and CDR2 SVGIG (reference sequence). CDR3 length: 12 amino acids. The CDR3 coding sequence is TGTGCCTGGAGTGGGACTCCTTTTTCGCAGTATTTT. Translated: CAWSGTPFSQYF.

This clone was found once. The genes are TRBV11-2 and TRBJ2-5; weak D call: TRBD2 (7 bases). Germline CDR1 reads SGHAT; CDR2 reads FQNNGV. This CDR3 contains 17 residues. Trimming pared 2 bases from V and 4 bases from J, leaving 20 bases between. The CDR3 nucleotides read TGTGCCAGCAGCTTAAAGAGGGGGGGCCGTTTATTAGAGACCCAGTACTTC. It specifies CASSLKRGGRLLETQYF.

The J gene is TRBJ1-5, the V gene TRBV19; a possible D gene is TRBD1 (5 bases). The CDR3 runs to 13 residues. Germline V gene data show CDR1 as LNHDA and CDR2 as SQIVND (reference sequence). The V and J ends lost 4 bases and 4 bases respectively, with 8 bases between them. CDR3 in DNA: TGTGCCAGTAGTAAAGACAGAAATCAGCCCCAGCATTTT. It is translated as CASSKDRNQPQHF.